Following are 23 T cell receptor beta chains from one sample sequenced in a study of early T cells in non-severe SARS-CoV-2 infection. Each CDR3 protein is one row after TCRdb ran MiXCR on the 5' RACE reads. This sample has around 77,000 distinct CDR3 sequences, with 5% found just once. Sequences were derived from whole blood, sampled at baseline. All receptors derive from an adult who was a healthcare worker with PCR-confirmed SARS-CoV-2 infection or an uninfected control (not recorded which).

There are many counts of this clonotype. The CDR3 reads CASISSGVGADTQYF. In nucleotides, the CDR3 is TGTGCCAGTATTTCTAGCGGAGTGGGAGCAGATACGCAGTATTTT. The rearrangement uses TRBV19 and TRBJ2-3; 7 nucleotides match TRBD2. V shed 7 bases and J 4 bases; nucleotides not matched to a gene: 11. The CDR3 runs to 15 residues. The germline CDR1 and CDR2 sequences are LNHDA and SQIVND (reference sequence).

This clonotype has a handful of counts. This chain uses TRBV18 with TRBJ2-7; 8 bases are shared with TRBD1. The CDR3 extends over 14 amino acids. Germline V gene sequence: CDR1 KGHSH, CDR2 LQKENI. V shed 4 bases, J shed 6 bases, and the junction held 8 bases outside the gene matches. CDR3 nucleotides: TGTGCCAGCTCACGGATGGACAGGGAAGGCGAGCAGTACTTC. Its translation: CASSRMDREGEQYF.

CDR3: CASSLKGTGRITEAFF. In nucleotides, the CDR3 is TGTGCCAGCAGTTTAAAGGGGACAGGGCGAATCACTGAAGCTTTCTTT. The chain recombines TRBV12-3 or TRBV12-4 with TRBJ1-1; 9 nucleotides line up with TRBD1. The CDR3 is 16 residues long. V lost 2 bases to trimming and J lost 4 bases; unmatched junction nucleotides: 8.

This clonotype has more than one count but fewer than ten. Because the CDR3's place on the DNA is in doubt, the DNA is left out and the CDR3 is given as listed by TCRdb. The chain is built from TRBV21-1 and TRBJ1-5; the table assigns TRBD1, which was not confirmed against the DNA. TRBV21-1 is tagged as a pseudogene. The CDR3 spans 16 amino acids, including both terminal residues. The CDR3 region is CASNSKMGAAISPSIF.

This clonotype was recorded many times. This chain connects TRBV27 to TRBJ2-7, with TRBD1 matching over 12 bases. V was pared by 6 bases and J by 3 bases, with 6 bases of the junction left unmatched. The CDR3 totals 15 residues. Per the germline V gene, CDR1 is MNHEY and CDR2 is SMNVEV (reference sequence). The DNA for the CDR3 is TGTGCCAGCAGATCGGGACAGGGGGCGGTCTACGAGCAGTACTTC. Amino acids: CASRSGQGAVYEQYF.

This clonotype was seen a few times. This rearrangement joins TRBV9 to TRBJ2-7; 9 bases map to TRBD1. Germline CDR1 SGDLS, CDR2 YYNGEE. CDR3 length: 15 amino acids. Germline trimming cut 0 bases from V and 6 bases from J; bases unmatched to any gene: 7. The CDR3 coding sequence is TGTGCCAGCAGCGTAGGGGACAGGGTCATGGTCGAGCAGTACTTC. It yields the protein CASSVGDRVMVEQYF. The complete variable domain, with remaining parts taken from reference TRBV9 and TRBJ2-7, reads DSGVTQTPKHLITATGQRVTLRCSPRSGDLSVYWYQQSLDQGLQFLIQYYNGEERAKGNILERFSAQQFPDLHSELNLSSLELGDSALYFCASSVGDRVMVEQYFGPGTRLTVT.

A few counts support this clonotype. The chain uses TRBV7-9 and TRBJ2-3; TRBD2 aligns across 12 bases. V shed 4 bases, J shed 4 bases, and the junction held 6 bases outside the gene matches. Germline CDR1 SEHNR, CDR2 FQNEAQ (reference sequence). The CDR3 contains 16 residues. CDR3 residues: CASSSTSGSSPDTQYF. In DNA form, the CDR3 reads TGTGCCAGCAGCTCGACTAGCGGGAGCTCCCCAGATACGCAGTATTTT.

This clonotype was found a few times. J is TRBJ1-1 and V is TRBV29-1, with 7 bases identical to TRBD1. The trim removed 6 bases at V and 0 bases at J, leaving 10 bases unmatched. The CDR3 loop spans 15 amino acids. The germline V gene has CDR1 SQVTM and CDR2 ANQGSEA. This CDR3 is CSVAGQKIMNTEAFF. CDR3 DNA sequence: TGCAGCGTCGCGGGACAGAAGATAATGAACACTGAAGCTTTCTTT.

This clonotype has just a few counts. This chain connects TRBV7-3 to TRBJ2-7; 12 positions match TRBD2. This CDR3 is built from 14 residues. V lost 5 bases to trimming and J lost 5 bases; unmatched junction nucleotides: 4. Germline CDR1 and CDR2: SGHTA and FQGTGA. In nucleotides, the CDR3 is TGTGCCAGCAGCCTAGCGGGAGGGATCGACGAGCAGTACTTC. Translating gives CASSLAGGIDEQYF.

This clonotype was seen a few times. V usage is TRBV7-4 and J usage is TRBJ2-3, with 12 positions matching TRBD2. This CDR3 has 15 amino acids. V was pared by 5 bases and J by 14 bases, with 14 bases of the junction left unmatched. From germline, CDR1 is SGHVT and CDR2 SQSDAQ. The CDR3 DNA sequence: TGTGCCAGCAGCCCCACAGGACTAGCGGGGCCCCCCCGGTATTTT. This translates into CASSPTGLAGPPRYF.

This clonotype occurred a few times. The chain recombines TRBV5-5 with TRBJ2-2; TRBD2 matches at 10 bases. V was clipped by 4 bases and J by 2 bases; unmatched bases: 2. Germline V gene data show CDR1 as SGHKS and CDR2 as YYEKEE (reference sequence). This CDR3 region has 15 residues. This chain's CDR3 is CASSPLAGNTGELFF. The CDR3 DNA is TGTGCCAGCAGCCCACTAGCGGGAAACACCGGGGAGCTGTTTTTT.

The chain uses TRBV30 and TRBJ1-1, with 7 nucleotides matching TRBD1. In germline, CDR1 is GTSNPN, CDR2 SVGIG (reference sequence). V lost 1 base, J lost 10 bases, and 12 bases stayed unmatched. This CDR3 comprises 14 residues. CDR3 in DNA: TGTGCCTGGAGTGACAGAGGGACAGCGATCGGAGCTTTCTTT. Amino acid sequence: CAWSDRGTAIGAFF. Full variable domain (missing parts from reference TRBV30 and TRBJ1-1): SQTIHQWPATLVQPVGSPLSLECTVEGTSNPNLYWYRQAAGRGLQLLFYSVGIGQISSEVPQNLSASRPQDRQFILSSKKLLLSDSGFYLCAWSDRGTAIGAFFGQGTRLTVV.

This clonotype was picked up many times. The V and J genes are TRBV20-1 and TRBJ2-5, with 11 nucleotides matching TRBD2. CDR1 is DFQATT, CDR2 SNEGSKA, per germline (reference sequence). The trim removed 3 bases at V and 5 bases at J, leaving 17 bases unmatched. The CDR3 is 18 amino acids. In DNA, the CDR3 is TGCAGTGCTAGCCCCCTCTTTGAGACTAGCGGGATTAAGGAGACCCAGTACTTC. Its protein is CSASPLFETSGIKETQYF.

This clonotype was counted a few times. The J gene is TRBJ2-2, the V gene TRBV7-3; D not resolved. The germline V gene has CDR1 SGHTA and CDR2 FQGTGA. V lost 6 bases and J lost 7, with 9 bases in between. The CDR3 spans 12 residues. In nucleotides, the CDR3 is TGTGCCAGCAGTTGGCTTGGCGGGGAGCTGTTTTTT. It translates to CASSWLGGELFF.

The table lists this clonotype with many counts. V gene TRBV6-4 combines with J gene TRBJ1-1; maybe TRBD1 (5 bases). This CDR3 spans 13 amino acids. The V end lost 2 bases, the J end lost 4 bases, and 8 bases lay between the germline ends. Germline V gives CDR1 MRHNA, CDR2 SNTAGT. The CDR3 DNA sequence: TGTGCCAGCAGTGACAGGGGAGGCACTGAAGCTTTCTTT. It specifies CASSDRGGTEAFF.

This clonotype was observed a handful of times. The junction departs from germline at one end; a sequencing error may be responsible. This chain links TRBV12-3 or TRBV12-4 with TRBJ2-2, with 8 bases that match TRBD1. The CDR3 sequence is 15 residues long. CDR3 sequence: CASSRDRTKTGELFF. The CDR3 DNA reads as TGTGCCAGCAGTCGGGACAGGACGAAAACCGGGGAGCTGTTTTTT.

This clonotype was counted many times. The chain recombines TRBV29-1 with TRBJ2-1; D not resolved. The CDR3 length is 12 residues. V was trimmed by 5 bases and J by 4 bases, leaving 9 bases between them. CDR1 is SQVTM, CDR2 ANQGSEA, per germline. The CDR3 here is CSVWDRYNEQFF. The CDR3, as DNA: TGCAGCGTTTGGGATAGATACAATGAGCAGTTCTTC.

This sequence joins TRBV7-9 and TRBJ2-7, with D possibly being TRBD1 or TRBD2 (6 bases each). The CDR3 extends over 14 amino acids. The V end was cut by 5 bases, the J end by 2 bases, with 13 bases between. The germline V gene encodes CDR1 SEHNR and CDR2 FQNEAQ (reference sequence). In DNA, the CDR3 is TGTGCCAGCAGCCCCGAGGGGGGCCCCTACGAGCAGTACTTC. As protein: CASSPEGGPYEQYF.

This clonotype has more than one count but fewer than ten. The chain carries TRBV7-2 and TRBJ2-1; 10 nucleotides match TRBD2. Germline V gene lookup returns CDR1 SGHTA and CDR2 FQGNSA. The length of the CDR3 is 15 residues. V trimming: 0 bases; J trimming: 6 bases; junction bases outside the gene matches: 2. Here the CDR3 DNA reads TGTGCCAGCAGCTTAGCAGCGGGAGGGGGCAATGAGCAGTTCTTC. Amino acid sequence: CASSLAAGGGNEQFF.

At least ten counts were recorded for this clonotype. The V call is TRBV7-9, the J call TRBJ2-4; TRBD1 matches 8 bases. The CDR3 is 17 amino acids. Per germline, CDR1 SEHNR and CDR2 FQNEAQ (reference sequence). With V trimmed by 6 bases and J by 3 bases, 13 bases remained unmatched. The CDR3: CASSSSDRGGGKNIQYF. CDR3 DNA: TGTGCCAGCAGTTCGTCCGACAGGGGCGGTGGCAAAAACATTCAGTACTTC.

This clonotype was detected a few times. V usage is TRBV4-1 and J usage is TRBJ2-7; a possible D gene is TRBD2 (7 bases). The CDR3 has 17 amino acids. The V gene's germline CDR1 is MGHRA and CDR2 YSYEKL. Trimming took off 1 base at V and 1 base at J, with 17 bases between the two ends. The DNA of the CDR3 is TGCGCCAGCAGCCAAGGGGGCGGGGGACAAACTTCCTACGAGCAGTACTTC. Its translation is CASSQGGGGQTSYEQYF.

V usage is TRBV28 and J usage is TRBJ1-1, with D possibly being TRBD1 (5 bases). The CDR3 contains 12 residues. Germline loops: CDR1 MDHEN, CDR2 SYDVKM. The CDR3 DNA reads as TGTGCATCGGGCAGGGTGAACACTGAAGCTTTCTTT. Its translation: CASGRVNTEAFF.

There are many counts of this clonotype. This chain links TRBV5-1 with TRBJ1-1; unclear D gene. The CDR3 runs 16 residues. Germline CDR1 and CDR2: SGHRS and YFSETQ. Trimming shortened V by 0 bases and J by 0 bases, and 12 bases separated the two germline ends. The CDR3: CASSLAIGPLNTEAFF. The DNA of the CDR3 is TGCGCCAGCAGCTTGGCGATCGGACCATTGAACACTGAAGCTTTCTTT.